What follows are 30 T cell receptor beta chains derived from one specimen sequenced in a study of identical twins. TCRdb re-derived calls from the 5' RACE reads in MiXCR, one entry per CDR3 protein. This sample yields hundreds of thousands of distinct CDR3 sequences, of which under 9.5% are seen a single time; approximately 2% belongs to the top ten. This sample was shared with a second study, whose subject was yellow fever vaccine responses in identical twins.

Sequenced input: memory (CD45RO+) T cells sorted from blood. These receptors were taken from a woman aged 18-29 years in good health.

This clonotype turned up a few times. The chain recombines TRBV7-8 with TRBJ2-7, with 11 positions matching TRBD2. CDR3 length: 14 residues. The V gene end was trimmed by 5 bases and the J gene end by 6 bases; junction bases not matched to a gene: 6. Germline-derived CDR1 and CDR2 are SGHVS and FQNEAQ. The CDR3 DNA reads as TGTGCCAGCAGCGTGGGGCTAGCGGGAGGCGAGCAGTACTTC. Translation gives CASSVGLAGGEQYF.

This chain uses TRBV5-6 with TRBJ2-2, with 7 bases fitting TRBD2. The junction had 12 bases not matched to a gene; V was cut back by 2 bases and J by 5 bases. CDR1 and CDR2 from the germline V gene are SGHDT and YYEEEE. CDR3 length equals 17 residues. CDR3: CASSFVGGRAKTGELFF. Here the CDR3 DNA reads TGTGCCAGCAGCTTCGTTGGAGGGAGGGCCAAGACCGGGGAGCTGTTTTTT.

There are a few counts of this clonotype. For the CDR3, the DNA is TGTGCCAGCAGCGCGAGGACCACATCCTACGAGCAGTACTTC. It codes for CASSARTTSYEQYF. The chain recombines TRBV2 with TRBJ2-7; unclear D gene. The CDR3 is made up of 14 amino acids. Trimming took 6 bases from V and 1 from J, leaving 13 bases between them. Per the germline V gene, CDR1 is SNHLY and CDR2 is FYNNEI.

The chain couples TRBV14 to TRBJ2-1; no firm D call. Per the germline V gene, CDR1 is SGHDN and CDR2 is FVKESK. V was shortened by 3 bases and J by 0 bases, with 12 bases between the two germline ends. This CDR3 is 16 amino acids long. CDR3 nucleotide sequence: TGTGCCAGCAGCCATTGGCAGTGGAGCTCCTACAATGAGCAGTTCTTC. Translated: CASSHWQWSSYNEQFF.

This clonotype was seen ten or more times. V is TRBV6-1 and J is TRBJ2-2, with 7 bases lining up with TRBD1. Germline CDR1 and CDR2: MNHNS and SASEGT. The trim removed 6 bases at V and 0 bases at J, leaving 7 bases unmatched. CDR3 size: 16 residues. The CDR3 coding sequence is TGTGCCAGCAGGAACCGACAGGGCGCGAACACCGGGGAGCTGTTTTTT. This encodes CASRNRQGANTGELFF.

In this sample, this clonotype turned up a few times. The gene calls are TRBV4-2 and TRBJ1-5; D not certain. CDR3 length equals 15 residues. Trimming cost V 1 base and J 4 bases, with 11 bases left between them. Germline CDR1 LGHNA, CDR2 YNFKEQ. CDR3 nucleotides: TGTGCCAGCAGCCAAGTGTTCCCCCGGAATCAGCCCCAGCATTTT. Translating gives CASSQVFPRNQPQHF.

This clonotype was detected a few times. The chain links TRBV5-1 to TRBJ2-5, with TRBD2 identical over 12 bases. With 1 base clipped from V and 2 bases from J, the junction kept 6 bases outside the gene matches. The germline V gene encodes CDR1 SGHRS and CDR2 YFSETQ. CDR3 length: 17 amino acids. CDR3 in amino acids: CASSLTLAGGPQETQYF. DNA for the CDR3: TGCGCCAGCAGCTTGACACTAGCGGGGGGACCTCAAGAGACCCAGTACTTC.

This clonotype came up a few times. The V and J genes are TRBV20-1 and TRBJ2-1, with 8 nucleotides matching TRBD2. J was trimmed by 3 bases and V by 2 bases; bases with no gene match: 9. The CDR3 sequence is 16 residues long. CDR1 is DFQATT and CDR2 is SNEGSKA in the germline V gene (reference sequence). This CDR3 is CSARTSLAGHYNEQFF. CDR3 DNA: TGCAGTGCTAGAACCTCCCTAGCGGGCCACTACAATGAGCAGTTCTTC.

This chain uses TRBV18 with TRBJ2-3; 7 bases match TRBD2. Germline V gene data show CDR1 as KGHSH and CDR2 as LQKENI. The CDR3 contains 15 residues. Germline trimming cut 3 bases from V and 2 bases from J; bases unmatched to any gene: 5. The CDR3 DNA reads TGTGCCAGCTCACCCAGGACTAGTAACACAGATACGCAGTATTTT. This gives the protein CASSPRTSNTDTQYF. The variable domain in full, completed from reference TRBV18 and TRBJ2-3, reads NAGVMQNPRHLVRRRGQEARLRCSPMKGHSHVYWYRQLPEEGLKFMVYLQKENIIDESGMPKERFSAEFPKEGPSILRIQQVVRGDSAAYFCASSPRTSNTDTQYFGPGTRLTVL.

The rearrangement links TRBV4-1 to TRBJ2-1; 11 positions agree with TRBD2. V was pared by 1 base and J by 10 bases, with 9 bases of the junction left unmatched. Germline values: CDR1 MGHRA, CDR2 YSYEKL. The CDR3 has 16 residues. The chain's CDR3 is CASSQGISGGAEEQFF. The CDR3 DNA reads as TGCGCCAGCAGCCAAGGAATTAGCGGGGGGGCCGAGGAGCAGTTCTTC.

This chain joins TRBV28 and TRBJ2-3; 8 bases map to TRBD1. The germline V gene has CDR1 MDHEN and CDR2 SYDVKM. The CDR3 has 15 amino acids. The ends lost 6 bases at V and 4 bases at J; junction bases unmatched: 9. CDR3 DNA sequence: TGTGCCAGCAGCCCACAGGGGGATGTCGCAGATACGCAGTATTTT. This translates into CASSPQGDVADTQYF.

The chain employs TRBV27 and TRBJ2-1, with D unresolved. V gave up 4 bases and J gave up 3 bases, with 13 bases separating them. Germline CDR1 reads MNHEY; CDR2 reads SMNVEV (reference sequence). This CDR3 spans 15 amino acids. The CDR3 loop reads CASSSRAYYYNEQFF. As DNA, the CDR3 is TGTGCCAGCAGTTCCAGAGCATATTACTACAATGAGCAGTTCTTC.

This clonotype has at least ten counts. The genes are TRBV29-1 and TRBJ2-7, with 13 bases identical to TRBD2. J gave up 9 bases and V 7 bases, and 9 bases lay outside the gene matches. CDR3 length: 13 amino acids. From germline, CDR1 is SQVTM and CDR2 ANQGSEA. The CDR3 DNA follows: TGCAGCGCTCTTGGACTAGCGGGAGAGGGGCAGTACTTC. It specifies CSALGLAGEGQYF.

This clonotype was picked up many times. The CDR3 loop is CSVPPQRKTYNEQFF. The CDR3 DNA reads TGCAGCGTACCTCCCCAGCGGAAGACCTACAATGAGCAGTTCTTC. J is TRBJ2-1 and V is TRBV29-1, with D possibly TRBD2 on 5 matching bases. CDR1 and CDR2 (germline): SQVTM, ANQGSEA. The CDR3 runs to 15 residues. With 6 bases removed from V and 2 bases from J, the gap between germline ends came to 17 bases.

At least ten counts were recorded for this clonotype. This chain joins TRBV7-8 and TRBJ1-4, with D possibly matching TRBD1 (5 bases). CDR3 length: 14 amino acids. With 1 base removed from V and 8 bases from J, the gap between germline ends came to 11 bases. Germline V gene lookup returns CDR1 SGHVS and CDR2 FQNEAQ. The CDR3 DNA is TGTGCCAGCAGCTTAGGGTCGAGGGGCGAAAAACTGTTTTTT. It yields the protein CASSLGSRGEKLFF.

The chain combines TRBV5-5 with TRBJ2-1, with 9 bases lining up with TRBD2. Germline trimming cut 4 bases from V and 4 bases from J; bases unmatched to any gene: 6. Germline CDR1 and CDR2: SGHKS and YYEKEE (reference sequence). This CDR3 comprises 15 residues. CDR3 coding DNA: TGTGCCAGCAGCACCGGACTAGCGTCTTACAATGAGCAGTTCTTC. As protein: CASSTGLASYNEQFF. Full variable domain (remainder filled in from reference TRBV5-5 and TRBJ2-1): DAGVTQSPTHLIKTRGQQVTLRCSPISGHKSVSWYQQVLGQGPQFIFQYYEKEERGRGNFPDRFSARQFPNYSSELNVNALLLGDSALYLCASSTGLASYNEQFFGPGTRLTVL.

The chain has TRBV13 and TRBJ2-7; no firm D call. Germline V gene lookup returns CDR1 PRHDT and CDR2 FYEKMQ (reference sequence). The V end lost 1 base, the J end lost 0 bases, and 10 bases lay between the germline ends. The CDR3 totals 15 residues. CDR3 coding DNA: TGTGCCAGCAGCTTAGTGGCGGACCTCTCCTACGAGCAGTACTTC. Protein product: CASSLVADLSYEQYF.

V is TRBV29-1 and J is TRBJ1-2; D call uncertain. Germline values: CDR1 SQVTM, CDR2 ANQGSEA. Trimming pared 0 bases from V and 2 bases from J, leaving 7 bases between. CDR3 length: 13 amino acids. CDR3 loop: CSVEDRVNYGYTF. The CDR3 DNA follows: TGCAGCGTTGAAGATCGGGTAAACTATGGCTACACCTTC.

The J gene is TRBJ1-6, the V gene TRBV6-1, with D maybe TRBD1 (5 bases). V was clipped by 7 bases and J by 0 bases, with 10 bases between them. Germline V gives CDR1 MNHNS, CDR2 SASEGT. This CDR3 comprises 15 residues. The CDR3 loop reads CASIRESSYNSPLHF. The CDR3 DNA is TGTGCCAGCATCAGGGAGAGCTCCTATAATTCACCCCTCCACTTT.

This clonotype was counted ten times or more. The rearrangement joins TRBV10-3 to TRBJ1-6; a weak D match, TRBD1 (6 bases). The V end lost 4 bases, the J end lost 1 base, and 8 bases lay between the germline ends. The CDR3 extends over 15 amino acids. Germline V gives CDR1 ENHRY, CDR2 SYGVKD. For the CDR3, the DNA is TGTGCCATCAGTGGGACAGTATCCTATAATTCACCCCTCCACTTT. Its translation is CAISGTVSYNSPLHF.

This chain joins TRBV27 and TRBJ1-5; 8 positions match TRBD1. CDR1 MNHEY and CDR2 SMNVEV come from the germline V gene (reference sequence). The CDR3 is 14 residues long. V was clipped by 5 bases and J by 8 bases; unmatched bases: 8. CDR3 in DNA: TGTGCCAGCAGTAGCAGGGGGCGTTCGGAGCCCCAGCATTTT. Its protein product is CASSSRGRSEPQHF.

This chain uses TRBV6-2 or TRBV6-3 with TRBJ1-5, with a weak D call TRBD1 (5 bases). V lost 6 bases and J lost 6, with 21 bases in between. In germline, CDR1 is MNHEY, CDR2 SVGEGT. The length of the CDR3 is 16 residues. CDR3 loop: CASSGPRGEVSQPQHF. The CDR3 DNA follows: TGTGCCAGCAGCGGCCCGAGGGGCGAGGTTTCTCAGCCCCAGCATTTT.

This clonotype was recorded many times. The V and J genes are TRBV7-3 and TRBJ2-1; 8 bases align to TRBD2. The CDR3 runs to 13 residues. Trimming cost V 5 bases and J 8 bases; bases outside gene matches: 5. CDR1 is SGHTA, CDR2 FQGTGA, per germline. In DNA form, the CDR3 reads TGTGCCAGCAGCGCTCGGGAGGGCTATGAGCAGTTCTTC. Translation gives CASSAREGYEQFF.

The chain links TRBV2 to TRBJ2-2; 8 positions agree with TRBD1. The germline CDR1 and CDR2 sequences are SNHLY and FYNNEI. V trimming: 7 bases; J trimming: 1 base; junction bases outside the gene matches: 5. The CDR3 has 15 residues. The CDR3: CASTVDRGNTGELFF. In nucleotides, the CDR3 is TGTGCCAGCACCGTCGACAGGGGGAACACCGGGGAGCTGTTTTTT. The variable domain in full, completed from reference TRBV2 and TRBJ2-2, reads EPEVTQTPSHQVTQMGQEVILRCVPISNHLYFYWYRQILGQKVEFLVSFYNNEISEKSEIFDDQFSVERPDGSNFTLKIRSTKLEDSAMYFCASTVDRGNTGELFFGEGSRLTVL.

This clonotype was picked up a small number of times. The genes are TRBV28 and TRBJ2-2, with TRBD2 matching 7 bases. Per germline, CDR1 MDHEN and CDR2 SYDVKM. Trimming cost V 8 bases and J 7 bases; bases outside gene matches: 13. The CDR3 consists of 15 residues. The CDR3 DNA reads TGTGCCAGCGGCCTGGCTAGCGGTGCCCTCGGGGAGCTGTTTTTT. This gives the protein CASGLASGALGELFF.

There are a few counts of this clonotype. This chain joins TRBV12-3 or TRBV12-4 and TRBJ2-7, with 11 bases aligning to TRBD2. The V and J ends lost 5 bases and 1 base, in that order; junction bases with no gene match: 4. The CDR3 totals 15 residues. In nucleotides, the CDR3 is TGTGCCAGCAGTGAGGGACTAGCGGCTTCCTACGAGCAGTACTTC. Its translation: CASSEGLAASYEQYF.

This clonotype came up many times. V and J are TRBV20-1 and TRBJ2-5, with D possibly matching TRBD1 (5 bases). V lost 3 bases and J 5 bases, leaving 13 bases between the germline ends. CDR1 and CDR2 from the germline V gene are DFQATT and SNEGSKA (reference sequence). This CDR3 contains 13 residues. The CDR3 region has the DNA TGCAGTGCTAGTGGTGGGGCCCGGGAGACCCAGTACTTC. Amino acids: CSASGGARETQYF.

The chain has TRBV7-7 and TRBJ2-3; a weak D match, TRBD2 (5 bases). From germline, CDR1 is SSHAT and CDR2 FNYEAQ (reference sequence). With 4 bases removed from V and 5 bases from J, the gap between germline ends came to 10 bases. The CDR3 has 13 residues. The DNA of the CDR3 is TGTGCCAGCAGCTACACTAGGCGAGATACGCAGTATTTT. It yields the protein CASSYTRRDTQYF.

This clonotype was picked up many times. The CDR3 DNA reads as TGTGCCAGCAGCAAGGACAGACGGGGCACAGATACGCAGTATTTT. Translation gives CASSKDRRGTDTQYF. The chain joins TRBV5-6 to TRBJ2-3; perhaps TRBD1 as D (6 bases). The CDR3 length is 15 residues. Between the trimmed V and J ends, which lost 4 bases and 1 base, there was a span of 13 bases. The germline V gene has CDR1 SGHDT and CDR2 YYEEEE.

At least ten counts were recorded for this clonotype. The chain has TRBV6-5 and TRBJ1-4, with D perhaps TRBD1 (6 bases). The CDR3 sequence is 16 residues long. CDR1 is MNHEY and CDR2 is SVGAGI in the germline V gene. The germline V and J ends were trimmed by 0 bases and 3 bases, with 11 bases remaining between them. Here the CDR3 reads CASSYSTGGPNEKLFF. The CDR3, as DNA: TGTGCCAGCAGTTACTCGACGGGGGGGCCTAATGAAAAACTGTTTTTT.